This TCR beta chain was profiled in a study of cytomegalovirus exposure and HLA in healthy donors. Study-wide findings and caveats: Common viral pathogens seemed to be connected with several of the most significant clusters, according to a later analysis.

A multiplex PCR was run with 60 Vbeta primers and 13 Jbeta primers. Only in-frame clones appear in the TCRdb table, and some are missing; sequencing was by immunoSEQ multiplex PCR. This table has under 250,000 clones, approximately 81% appearing once. Comment on this clone: Its specificity is unknown.

V was trimmed by 6 bases and J by 6 bases, leaving 17 bases between them. The germline gives CDR1 SEHNR, CDR2 FQNEAQ (reference sequence). The length of the CDR3 is 15 residues. Material: PBMCs. The chain recombines TRBV7-9 with TRBJ1-4, with no clear D. The clonotype originates from a woman between 55 and 75 years old in good health and CMV-seropositive. CDR3 nucleotide sequence: TGTGCCAGCAGTTTGCCGGGTCCTAGGCATGAAAAACTGTTTTTT. Translation: CASSLPGPRHEKLFF.